The clone carrying this TCR beta chain appeared many times. What it recognizes is unknown. The CDR3 totals 14 residues. V lost 7 bases, J lost 4 bases, and 2 bases stayed unmatched. Per germline, CDR1 SGHNT and CDR2 YYREEE (reference sequence). The authors prepared the TCRbeta library with unique molecular identifiers. One entry per CDR3 protein results from TCRdb running MiXCR on the PCR reads. This table has 450,000 to 550,000 distinct CDR3 sequences, over 10% appearing once. This sample was included in a study of T-cell reconstitution after alpha-beta-depleted transplantation in children. General observations from the study: Several hundred expanded graft clones reportedly supplied alpha-beta T cells about two months after transplant. Several patients had high TCRbeta diversity at day 60; it came from surviving recipient T cells and thymic progenitors.

Here the sequenced sample was PBMCs, mostly from graft donor cells, taken 180 days after TCRalphabeta/CD19-depleted stem cell transplant. J is TRBJ2-2 and V is TRBV5-4; TRBD2 matches at 12 bases. This sequence originates from a female patient between 2 and 15 years old who had a stem cell transplant for aplastic anemia, so the T cells may come from the graft donor. The CDR3 reads CASSSGGATGELFF. The CDR3 DNA is TGTGCCAGCTCTAGCGGGGGGGCCACCGGGGAGCTGTTTTTT.